The source of this T cell receptor beta chain is a study of cytomegalovirus exposure and HLA in healthy donors (dated by TCRdb to about 2017). In the study overall: According to an earlier analysis of 587 of the donors, 150 million to 200 million T cells yielded roughly 110 million unique TCR beta sequences and approximately 300 Gb of sequence data. An early release covering 550 to 650 HLA-typed donors comprised about 300 gigabases of sequencing data and tens of millions of unique TCR sequences. The genetic ancestry cluster associated with self-reported Caucasian donors included approximately 85% of the 398 genotyped donors. The study aimed to test whether cataloging public T cell receptors could reveal signatures of past pathogen exposure. The study used immunosequencing to profile the T cell repertoires of approximately 690 subjects and linked those repertoires to cytomegalovirus serostatus. A separate validation cohort of 90 to 150 different subjects was used in addition to the roughly 620-subject first cohort. High-throughput TCR immunosequencing, statistical association of individual TCRs with disease status, and machine learning were combined to predict cytomegalovirus infection status. A later analysis re-examined previously published TCR beta repertoires from several hundred donors and added high-resolution HLA genotyping to investigate patterns of TCR occurrence. The later analysis used no new phenotypic data to find candidate immune exposures, relying instead on TCR beta sequences and their occurrence across donors. In an earlier analysis of more than 550 of the donors, high-throughput TCR beta sequencing was used to judge whether each TCR beta V gene segment behaved as functional or pseudogenic. Alongside the repertoire data, information on donor age, sex, ethnicity and CMV serostatus was compiled. Genome-wide SNP genotypes for about 60% of the roughly 700 donors were used in a later genetic analysis, which treated that subset as a discovery cohort. Every repertoire in the discovery cohort had been generated on one and the same sequencing platform. Class I and class II HLA loci were covered by the typing at four-digit resolution. Typing coverage varied by locus: roughly 629-640 donors for A, B, C, DRB1 and DQB1; 500 to 550 for DQA1; over 600 for DPA1; more than 450 for DPB1. Four or five DR-DQ haplotypes were handled as single units for association and clustering, since linkage in the cohort was strong. Among 300 to 450 genotyped donors of the cohort, an average of approximately 230,000 unique TCR beta nucleotide sequences were sequenced per donor, roughly a sixth of them non-productive.

From the germline V gene (reference sequence), CDR1 is SGHNT and CDR2 is YYREEE. The CDR3 sequence holds 16 residues, the cysteine and phenylalanine included. Just the 48-base CDR3 DNA is kept, in frame starting at base 1. Trimmed from V: 2 bases; trimmed from J: 8 bases; junction bases lacking a gene match: 11. Receptor amplification or capture employed the immunoSEQ multiplex PCR assay. A mixture of 60 forward primers for TCR Vbeta segments and 13 reverse primers for TCR Jbeta segments was used in the multiplex PCR. The CDR3 region of rearranged TCR beta genes was amplified from genomic DNA by a multiplex PCR assay. The Illumina HiSeq System was used to sequence the amplified TCR beta libraries as 87-base-pair reads. Processing in the source paper ran as follows. In a later analysis, tens of millions of unique TCR beta chains were counted across the 650 to 700 repertoires, and some 10 million of these chains were shared by at least two donors. To remove PCR and sequencing errors, raw reads were error-corrected and collapsed into unique sequences using a nearest-neighbor algorithm that merged closely related sequences. To assign V, D and J gene segments, CDR3 sequences were aligned to IMGT reference sequences. For a sequence to be retained, at least a six-nucleotide match to both a V gene segment and a J gene segment was required. Rearrangements were classified as productive when the CDR3 lacked stop codons and remained in frame with V and J, and all other rearrangements were classified as non-productive. CDR3 was defined by IMGT convention, running from the second conserved V-encoded cysteine to the conserved J-encoded phenylalanine. In an earlier analysis of more than 550 of the donors, sequences lacking an unambiguous match to a single V gene segment were excluded. An earlier analysis of several hundred of the donors called V segments functional above 56.7% productive rearrangements and segregating when the between-donor standard deviation exceeded 5%. To diagnose cytomegalovirus status from the catalog of TCR beta chain sequences, a statistical classification framework was built. In a later analysis, TCR nucleotide sequences were compared against IMGT/GENE-DB human TR gene sequences so that V and J genes could be assigned. The TCRdist pipeline was used in a later analysis to assign CDR3 sequences and most-parsimonious VDJ recombination scenarios. In a later analysis, every TCR beta chain was defined by the combination of its CDR3 amino acid sequence and its V-gene family, and reads without a unique V-gene family were dropped. To address suspected cross-contamination and a sequencing artifact, a later analysis removed 592 highly shared, low-generation-probability nucleotide sequences. In a later analysis, a clonal expansion index was calculated for each public chain from normalized within-repertoire ranks of inferred template counts. Generation probabilities in a later analysis came from a VDJ recombination model fitted to out-of-frame rearrangements, and those results were checked against IGoR. In a later analysis, hypergeometric tests were used to score TCR-TCR, TCR-HLA and TCR-CMV co-occurrence, with a repertoire-size bias correction applied to TCR pairs. In a later analysis, false discovery rates were estimated by permuting HLA or CMV assignments 20 times. A later analysis grouped co-occurring TCRs with DBSCAN, adding TCRdist sequence similarity when clustering within HLA-allele-positive subsets. Repertoires with fewer than 30,000 or more than 120,000 public chains, plus five repertoires with anomalous nucleotide sharing, were excluded from co-occurrence clustering. In its TCRdb copy, this immuneACCESS table keeps in-frame sequences only and misses some clones. Where compared with another copy, unresolved V genes explain less than half of these, and the others have no known cause. Clone size and V and J calls were adopted from that table, with D and trimming inferred from the DNA. Counted in this sample were 200,000 to 250,000 clones; about 80% of them appeared once. The ten largest clones take up more than 0.45% of the sample.

The cohort consisted of 666 healthy bone marrow donors. At the time of sampling, all cohort members were nominally healthy, though unrecorded immune exposures were likely present. The donor was CMV seronegative and was included in the group of 352 seronegative cohort members. A peripheral blood sample was collected from each donor, and TCR beta sequencing was performed on peripheral blood mononuclear cells. The Qiagen DNeasy Blood Extraction Kit was used to extract genomic DNA from the blood cell samples. A remark on this clone: This receptor's antigen is unknown. Nothing much larger sits one base from this clone, and base qualities are not available.

General findings and caveats noted by the study authors: According to a later analysis, TCR association rates differed among HLA loci, with DRB1 alleles showing the most associated TCRs and HLA-C alleles showing the fewest. In this cohort, only TCR beta chains were sequenced, and detectable features were limited by the absence of alpha or paired-chain data. A cluster of highly shared sequence variants was judged likely to represent a technical artifact of the sequencing pipeline. While some public TCRs were present in many individuals, most TCR sequences turned up only very rarely across donors. The only immune exposure information available for the cohort was CMV serostatus. A total of fewer than 200 TCR beta chains were listed by the study as associated with cytomegalovirus. Some IMGT-functional V segments, including TRBV6-2 and TRBV6-3, could not be told apart with the 87-base-pair reads, so those segments were excluded. Linkage disequilibrium might explain the correlated functional status among segregating V segments, but an unknown experimental factor could not be excluded. Because some donors lacked HLA typing at each locus, the association tests relied only on the typed subset. According to a later analysis, parvovirus B19, influenza, CMV and Epstein-Barr virus appeared linked to several top co-occurrence clusters. The authors suggested that the approach could potentially be extended to other disease states and immunological phenotypes. According to a later genetic analysis, donors in an Asian-associated ancestry cluster had fewer N-insertions in productive TCRs than the approximately 610-donor mean. Roughly uniform sequencing depth across donors was assumed in presence/absence analyses, although this assumption may not hold. A further reported finding was that TCR beta sequences accurately predicted the HLA-A and HLA-B alleles for most subjects in the first cohort. In an earlier analysis of approximately 590 of the donors, most TCR beta V segments appeared in productive rearrangements about 87% or about 30% of the time, broadly matching IMGT annotations. In a later analysis, over 15,000 TCR beta sequences were associated with specific HLA alleles at a false discovery rate of 0.05. In vitro tests confirmed that a few of the cytomegalovirus-associated TCR beta chains recognize cytomegalovirus antigens. Because counts were too low, seventeen rarely observed V segments, including chromosome 9 orphons, were excluded from the earlier analysis of a few hundred of the donors. In a later analysis, HLA-associated TCR beta chains were found to be more clonally expanded and to have lower generation probabilities than equally common non-associated chains. In a later genetic analysis, a missense DCLRE1C variant was associated with V-gene and J-gene trimming of TCR beta chains, and the association was replicated in an independent cohort. According to a later analysis, most CMV-associated TCR beta chains appeared to be HLA-restricted, and the HLA associations seemed to be driven largely by CMV exposure. Cytomegalovirus status was reported to be diagnosed by the classifier with high specificity and sensitivity in both the original and validation cohorts. Assigning TCR associations to individual alleles was difficult when HLA alleles, especially DR and DQ, strongly co-occurred.

In this chain, TRBV5-4 is recombined with TRBJ1-4, and TRBD1 matches 8 of the central bases. This TCR came from a woman in her thirties or forties in good health and CMV-seronegative. Sample: PBMCs. The nucleotide sequence is TGTGCCAGCAGCTTCGACTCTGGACAGGGAAACGAAAAACTGTTTTTT. Its protein is CASSFDSGQGNEKLFF.